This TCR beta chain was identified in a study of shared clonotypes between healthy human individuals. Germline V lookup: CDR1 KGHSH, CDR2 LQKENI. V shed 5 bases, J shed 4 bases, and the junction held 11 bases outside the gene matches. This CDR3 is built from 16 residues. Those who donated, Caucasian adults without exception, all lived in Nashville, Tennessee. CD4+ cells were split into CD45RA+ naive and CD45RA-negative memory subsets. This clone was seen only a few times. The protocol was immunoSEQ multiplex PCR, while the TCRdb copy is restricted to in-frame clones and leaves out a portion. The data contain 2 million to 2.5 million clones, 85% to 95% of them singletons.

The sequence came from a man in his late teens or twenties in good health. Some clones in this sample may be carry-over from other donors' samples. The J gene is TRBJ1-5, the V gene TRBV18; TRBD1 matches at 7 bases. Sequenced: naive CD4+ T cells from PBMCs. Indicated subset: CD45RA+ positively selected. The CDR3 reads CASSNRGPRSNQPQHF. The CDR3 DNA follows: TGTGCCAGCTCAAACAGGGGACCAAGGTCGAATCAGCCCCAGCATTTT.